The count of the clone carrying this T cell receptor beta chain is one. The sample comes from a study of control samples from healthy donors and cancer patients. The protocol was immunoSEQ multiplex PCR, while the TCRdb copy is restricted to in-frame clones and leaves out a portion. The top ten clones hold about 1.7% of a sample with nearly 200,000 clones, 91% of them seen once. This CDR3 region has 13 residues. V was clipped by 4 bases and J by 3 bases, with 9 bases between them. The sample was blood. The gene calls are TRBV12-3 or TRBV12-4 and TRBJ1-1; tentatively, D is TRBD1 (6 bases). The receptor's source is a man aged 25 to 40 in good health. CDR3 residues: CASSYQGYTEAFF. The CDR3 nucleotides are TGTGCCAGCAGTTACCAGGGGTACACTGAAGCTTTCTTT.